Following are 26 T cell receptor beta chains from one sample sequenced in a study of blood T cell repertoires in COVID-19. The table came from immunoSEQ multiplex PCR; TCRdb's copy has only in-frame clones and leaves some out. This table has approximately 27,000 clones, about 88% appearing once. What was sequenced was peripheral blood. The receptors were gathered from a woman in her fifties or sixties with active COVID-19.

The chain recombines TRBV28 with TRBJ1-1; TRBD1 matches at 8 bases. Trimming removed 5 bases from V and 6 bases from J; junction bases left unmatched: 11. CDR1 and CDR2 from the germline V gene are MDHEN and SYDVKM. The CDR3 consists of 15 residues. The CDR3, as DNA: TGTGCCAGCAGTCCTCGACAGGGGACTGTCGCTGAAGCTTTCTTT. It translates to CASSPRQGTVAEAFF.

The rearrangement uses TRBV2 and TRBJ1-2, with D perhaps TRBD1 (6 bases). The CDR3 runs to 12 residues. The V end lost 3 bases, the J end lost 6 bases, and 8 bases lay between the germline ends. Per the germline V gene, CDR1 is SNHLY and CDR2 is FYNNEI. The DNA for the CDR3 is TGTGCCAGCAGTGAGCAGGGGAATGGCTACACCTTC. Its translation is CASSEQGNGYTF.

The CDR3 DNA follows: TGTGCCAGCAGCGCCTCCGGGACAGGGAAGGCCGAGCAGTACTTC. It specifies CASSASGTGKAEQYF. V is TRBV9 and J is TRBJ2-7, with TRBD1 matching over 9 bases. CDR1 SGDLS and CDR2 YYNGEE come from the germline V gene. V shed 3 bases and J 6 bases; nucleotides not matched to a gene: 10. CDR3 length: 15 residues.

The V call is TRBV6-5, the J call TRBJ2-7, with D maybe TRBD1 (5 bases). This CDR3 contains 14 residues. Germline CDR1 is MNHEY and CDR2 is SVGAGI. Trimming left V 8 bases short and J 4 bases short, with 18 bases between. CDR3 region: CASAMAGYGYEQYF. Here the CDR3 DNA reads TGTGCCAGCGCCATGGCAGGGTACGGATACGAGCAGTACTTC.

This chain connects TRBV5-1 to TRBJ2-3; unclear D gene. The CDR3 length is 13 residues. Trimming cost V 1 base and J 1 base, with 4 bases left between them. Germline V gene lookup returns CDR1 SGHRS and CDR2 YFSETQ. The CDR3 region is CASSLPGTDTQYF. The CDR3 DNA reads as TGCGCCAGCAGCTTGCCCGGCACAGATACGCAGTATTTT.

This clone was found once. The CDR3 loop reads CSVERPGTAYEQYF. The CDR3 DNA follows: TGCAGCGTTGAACGACCCGGGACAGCTTACGAGCAGTACTTC. The chain recombines TRBV29-1 with TRBJ2-7; TRBD1 matches 7 bases. Per germline, CDR1 SQVTM and CDR2 ANQGSEA. J gave up 4 bases and V 2 bases, and 8 bases lay outside the gene matches. CDR3 size: 14 residues.

This clone was observed a single time. The chain combines TRBV5-1 with TRBJ2-1; D call uncertain. Germline V gene sequence: CDR1 SGHRS, CDR2 YFSETQ. This CDR3 comprises 15 residues. Between the trimmed V and J ends, which lost 4 bases and 0 bases, there was a span of 11 bases. The CDR3, as DNA: TGCGCCAGCAGCGTGGCAGAAAGCTCCTACAATGAGCAGTTCTTC. Translated: CASSVAESSYNEQFF.

The chain combines TRBV3-1 (or the pseudogene TRBV3-2) with TRBJ1-1, with TRBD1 as a possible D gene (5 bases). CDR1 is LGHDT, CDR2 YNNKEL, per germline (reference sequence). This CDR3 comprises 14 residues. With 2 bases removed from V and 1 base from J, the gap between germline ends came to 8 bases. The CDR3 region has the DNA TGTGCCAGCAGCCAACGGGGGACGAACACTGAAGCTTTCTTT. This encodes CASSQRGTNTEAFF.

The V and J genes are TRBV15 and TRBJ2-2; D ambiguous. CDR1 is LNHNV and CDR2 is YYDKDF in the germline V gene (reference sequence). The CDR3 has 14 amino acids. The V end was cut by 0 bases, the J end by 6 bases, with 8 bases between. As DNA, the CDR3 is TGTGCCACCAGCAGAGATTTGGGCTCCGGGGAGCTGTTTTTT. Translating gives CATSRDLGSGELFF.

The chain recombines TRBV27 with TRBJ2-1; TRBD1 matches 9 bases. Looked up from germline, CDR1 is MNHEY and CDR2 is SMNVEV (reference sequence). J lost 8 bases, V lost 5 bases, and 7 bases had no gene match. The CDR3 totals 14 residues. The CDR3 is CASSTRDRVDEQFF. The CDR3 DNA sequence: TGTGCCAGCAGTACTAGGGACAGGGTCGATGAGCAGTTCTTC.

This chain uses TRBV7-2 with TRBJ2-3, with D hard to call. Germline V gene lookup returns CDR1 SGHTA and CDR2 FQGNSA. This CDR3 has 12 residues. V dropped 5 bases and J dropped 0 bases, with 3 bases sitting between them. As DNA, the CDR3 is TGTGCCAGCAGCACTAGCACAGATACGCAGTATTTT. This sequence encodes CASSTSTDTQYF.

The chain joins TRBV15 to TRBJ2-5; a weak D match, TRBD2 (5 bases). The CDR3 length is 12 residues. Germline V gives CDR1 LNHNV, CDR2 YYDKDF (reference sequence). The V end lost 4 bases, the J end lost 4 bases, and 7 bases lay between the germline ends. The CDR3 DNA follows: TGTGCCACCAGCAAGAGGGTAGAGACCCAGTACTTC. Its protein is CATSKRVETQYF.

The genes are TRBV9 and TRBJ2-7; a possible D gene is TRBD2 (6 bases). The CDR3 sequence is 13 residues long. Germline CDR1 and CDR2: SGDLS and YYNGEE. Trimming removed 0 bases from V and 2 bases from J, with 6 bases in between. For the CDR3, the DNA is TGTGCCAGCAGCGTAGGACTAGCCTACGAGCAGTACTTC. This sequence encodes CASSVGLAYEQYF.

The chain uses TRBV3-1 (or the pseudogene TRBV3-2) and TRBJ2-7, with D perhaps matching TRBD2 (5 bases). The CDR3 totals 14 residues. Germline lookup yields CDR1 LGHDT and CDR2 YNNKEL (reference sequence). Trimming stripped 4 bases from V and 2 bases from J, with 12 bases between. CDR3 amino acids: CASSRELAAYEQYF. For the CDR3, the DNA is TGTGCCAGCAGCCGAGAGCTAGCCGCCTACGAGCAGTACTTC.

The chain carries TRBV9 and TRBJ2-5; 9 nucleotides align to TRBD1. CDR1 is SGDLS and CDR2 is YYNGEE in the germline V gene. This CDR3 is 13 amino acids long. V gave up 7 bases and J gave up 5 bases; unmatched junction bases: 6. The CDR3 DNA reads as TGTGCCAGCGCTCGGGACAGGGATGAGACCCAGTACTTC. As protein: CASARDRDETQYF.

The chain links TRBV27 to TRBJ1-1, with D possibly matching TRBD1 (5 bases). V was trimmed by 6 bases and J by 1 base, leaving 9 bases between them. Germline V gene data show CDR1 as MNHEY and CDR2 as SMNVEV (reference sequence). The CDR3 sequence is 13 residues long. Written as DNA, the CDR3 is TGTGCCAGCAGGAGAAGGGGGAACACTGAAGCTTTCTTT. Amino acid sequence: CASRRRGNTEAFF.

This chain joins TRBV29-1 and TRBJ1-5; perhaps TRBD1 as D (5 bases). V gave up 5 bases and J gave up 2 bases, with 10 bases separating them. Germline CDR1 and CDR2: SQVTM and ANQGSEA. The CDR3 totals 13 residues. In DNA form, the CDR3 reads TGCAGCGTTCTTGACAGTGGCAATCAGCCCCAGCATTTT. Its protein product is CSVLDSGNQPQHF.

The chain links TRBV30 to TRBJ1-1; 8 positions agree with TRBD1. The CDR3 runs 13 residues. Germline assignment: CDR1 GTSNPN and CDR2 SVGIG (reference sequence). V trimming: 2 bases; J trimming: 4 bases; junction bases outside the gene matches: 3. The CDR3 sequence is CAWSKGQGTEAFF. Here the CDR3 DNA reads TGTGCCTGGAGTAAAGGACAGGGCACTGAAGCTTTCTTT. Together with reference TRBV30 and TRBJ1-1, the CDR3 gives the full variable domain: SQTIHQWPATLVQPVGSPLSLECTVEGTSNPNLYWYRQAAGRGLQLLFYSVGIGQISSEVPQNLSASRPQDRQFILSSKKLLLSDSGFYLCAWSKGQGTEAFFGQGTRLTVV.

Only one count was recorded for this clone. This chain connects TRBV6-6 to TRBJ2-1; perhaps TRBD2 as D (6 bases). Germline V CDR1 and CDR2: MNHNY, SVGAGI (reference sequence). V lost 5 bases to trimming and J lost 6 bases, with 14 bases between them. There are 14 residues in the CDR3. The CDR3 sequence: CASSPPGLLNEQFF. In DNA, the CDR3 is TGTGCCAGCAGTCCACCGGGACTCCTCAATGAGCAGTTCTTC.

The chain joins TRBV19 to TRBJ1-1; the D is unclear. The CDR3 has 13 residues. Germline loops: CDR1 LNHDA, CDR2 SQIVND (reference sequence). The V gene lost 7 bases and the J gene lost 0 bases, with 9 bases spanning the gap. The CDR3, as DNA: TGTGCCAGTAATCCTGGCTTGAACACTGAAGCTTTCTTT. Protein product: CASNPGLNTEAFF.

J is TRBJ2-2 and V is TRBV5-1, with D maybe TRBD1 (5 bases). Between the trimmed V and J ends, which lost 2 bases and 1 base, there was a span of 9 bases. CDR3 length equals 15 residues. CDR1 and CDR2 from the germline V gene are SGHRS and YFSETQ. The CDR3 is CASSLQAMNTGELFF. The DNA for the CDR3 is TGCGCCAGCAGCTTACAGGCGATGAACACCGGGGAGCTGTTTTTT.

This sequence joins TRBV7-6 and TRBJ2-1, with unresolved D. V was clipped by 5 bases and J by 10 bases, with 9 bases between them. CDR1 is SGHVS and CDR2 is FNYEAQ in the germline V gene. The CDR3 sequence is 11 residues long. The CDR3 sequence: CASSQAEEQFF. The CDR3 coding sequence is TGTGCCAGCAGCCAAGCTGAAGAGCAGTTCTTC.

The count of this clone is one. The genes are TRBV19 and TRBJ1-3, with D perhaps matching TRBD1 (6 bases). V lost 7 bases to trimming and J lost 0 bases, with 16 bases between them. CDR1 and CDR2 (germline): LNHDA, SQIVND (reference sequence). There are 16 residues in the CDR3. The chain's CDR3 is CASIPPQGLSGNTIYF. The CDR3 region has the DNA TGTGCCAGTATACCTCCACAGGGCCTCTCTGGAAACACCATATATTTT.

The chain carries TRBV7-3 and TRBJ2-3; 10 nucleotides agree with TRBD2. Trimming at V came to 5 bases and at J to 1 base, leaving 6 bases not matched to a gene. The CDR3 is made up of 16 amino acids. CDR1 SGHTA and CDR2 FQGTGA come from the germline V gene. The CDR3 bases are TGTGCCAGCAGCCCTAGCGGGAGAGGGCGCACAGATACGCAGTATTTT. Its translation: CASSPSGRGRTDTQYF.

The genes are TRBV9 and TRBJ1-4, with unresolved D. The germline V and J ends were trimmed by 0 bases and 3 bases, with 9 bases remaining between them. There are 15 residues in the CDR3. The germline V gene encodes CDR1 SGDLS and CDR2 YYNGEE. CDR3 bases: TGTGCCAGCAGCGTAGGCGAGGGAGCTAATGAAAAACTGTTTTTT. This sequence encodes CASSVGEGANEKLFF. The entire variable domain, with the rest obtained from reference TRBV9 and TRBJ1-4, is as follows: DSGVTQTPKHLITATGQRVTLRCSPRSGDLSVYWYQQSLDQGLQFLIQYYNGEERAKGNILERFSAQQFPDLHSELNLSSLELGDSALYFCASSVGEGANEKLFFGSGTQLSVL.

V gene TRBV15 combines with J gene TRBJ2-1, with 11 nucleotides matching TRBD2. CDR1 is LNHNV, CDR2 YYDKDF, per germline (reference sequence). Trimming took 1 base from V and 3 from J; bases not matched to a gene: 2. CDR3 length equals 16 residues. The chain's CDR3 is CATSRAGTSGYNEQFF. The CDR3 DNA reads TGTGCCACCAGCAGAGCCGGGACTAGCGGCTACAATGAGCAGTTCTTC.